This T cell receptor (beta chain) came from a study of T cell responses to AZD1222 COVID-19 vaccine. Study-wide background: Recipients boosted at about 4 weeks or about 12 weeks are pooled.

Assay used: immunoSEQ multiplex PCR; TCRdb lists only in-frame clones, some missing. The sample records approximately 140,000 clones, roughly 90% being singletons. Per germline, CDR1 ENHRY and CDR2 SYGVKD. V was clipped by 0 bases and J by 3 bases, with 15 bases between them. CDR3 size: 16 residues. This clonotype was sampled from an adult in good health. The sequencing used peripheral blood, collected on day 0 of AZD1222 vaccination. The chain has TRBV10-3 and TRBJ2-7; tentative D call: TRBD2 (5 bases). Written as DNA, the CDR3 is TGTGCCATCAGTGAGTCGAGACTGCTACGGGGCTACGAGCAGTACTTC. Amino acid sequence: CAISESRLLRGYEQYF.